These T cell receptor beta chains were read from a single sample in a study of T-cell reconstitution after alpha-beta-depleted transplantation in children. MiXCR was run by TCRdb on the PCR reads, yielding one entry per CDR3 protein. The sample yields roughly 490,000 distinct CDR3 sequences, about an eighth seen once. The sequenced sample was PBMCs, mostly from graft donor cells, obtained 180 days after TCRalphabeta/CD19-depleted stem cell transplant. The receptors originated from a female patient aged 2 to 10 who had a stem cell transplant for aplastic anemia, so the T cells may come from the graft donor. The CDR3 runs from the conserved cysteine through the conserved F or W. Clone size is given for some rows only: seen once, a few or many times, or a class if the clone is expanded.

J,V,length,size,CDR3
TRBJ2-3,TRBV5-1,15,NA,CASSIGTGGTDTQYF
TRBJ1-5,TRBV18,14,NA,CASSPPGSNQPQHF
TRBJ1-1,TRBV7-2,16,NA,CASSPWTGGAGTEAFF
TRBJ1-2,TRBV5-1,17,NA,CASSLGTGSFSLYGYTF
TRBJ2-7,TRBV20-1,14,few,CSASAGPFYYEQYF
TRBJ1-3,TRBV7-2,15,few,CASSLTPSSGNTIYF
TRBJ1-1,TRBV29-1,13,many,CSVEGAQGTEAFF
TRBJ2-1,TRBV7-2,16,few,CASSLGGRGRSNEQFF
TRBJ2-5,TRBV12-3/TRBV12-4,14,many,CASKYRVDGKTQYF
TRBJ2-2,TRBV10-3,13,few,CAITGVLTGELFF
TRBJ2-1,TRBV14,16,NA,CASSFGTSGTYNEQFF
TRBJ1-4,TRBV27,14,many,CASSSGFGGEKLFF
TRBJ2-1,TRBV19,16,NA,CASSIGLAGGYNEQFF
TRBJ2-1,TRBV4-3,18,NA,CASSQDRPGTSTNNEQFF
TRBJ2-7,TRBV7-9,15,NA,CASSGTGTGTYEQYF
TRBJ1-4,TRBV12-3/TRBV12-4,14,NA,CASSWGQGDEKLFF
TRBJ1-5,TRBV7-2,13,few,CASSLKRDQPQHF
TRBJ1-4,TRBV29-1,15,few,CSVEVSGRRNEKLFF
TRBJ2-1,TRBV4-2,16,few,CASSQLLAGHYNEQFF
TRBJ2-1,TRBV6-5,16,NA,CASSYYPSGVYNEQFF
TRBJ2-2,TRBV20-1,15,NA,CSARLTGTGTGELFF
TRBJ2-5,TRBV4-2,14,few,CASSQEDIRETQYF
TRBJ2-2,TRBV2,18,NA,CASTLPWASGTGTGELFF
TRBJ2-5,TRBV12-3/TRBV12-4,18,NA,CASSSGLAAHQGLETQYF
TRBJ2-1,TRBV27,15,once,CASSLSTPHYNEQFF
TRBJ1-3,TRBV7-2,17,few,CASSPRGTGERGNTIYF
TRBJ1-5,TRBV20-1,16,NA,CSAIRHRGKSNQPQHF
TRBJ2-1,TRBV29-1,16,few,CSVEGLAGFSYNEQFF
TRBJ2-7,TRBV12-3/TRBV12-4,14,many,CASSTDRGFYEQYF
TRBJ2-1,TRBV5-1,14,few,CASGRREGYNEQFF
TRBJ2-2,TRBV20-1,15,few,CSALRLAVITGELFF
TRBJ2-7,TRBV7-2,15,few,CASSSQLAGGHEQYF
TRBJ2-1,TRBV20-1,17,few,CSARDRALMFTDNEQFF
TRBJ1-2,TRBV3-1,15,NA,CASSQVGGTRSGYTF
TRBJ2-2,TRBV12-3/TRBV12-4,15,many,CASSRGTGWVGELFF
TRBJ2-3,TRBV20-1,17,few,CSATGTSGVTSTDTQYF
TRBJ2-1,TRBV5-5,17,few,CASGRSGGQPAYNEQFF
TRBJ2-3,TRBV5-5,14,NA,CASSQSPSTDTQYF
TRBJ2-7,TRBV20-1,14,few,CSARGLAGIREQYF
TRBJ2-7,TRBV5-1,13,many,CASSLDGVGEQYF
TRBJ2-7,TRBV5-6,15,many,CASRNAGRDPDSPYF